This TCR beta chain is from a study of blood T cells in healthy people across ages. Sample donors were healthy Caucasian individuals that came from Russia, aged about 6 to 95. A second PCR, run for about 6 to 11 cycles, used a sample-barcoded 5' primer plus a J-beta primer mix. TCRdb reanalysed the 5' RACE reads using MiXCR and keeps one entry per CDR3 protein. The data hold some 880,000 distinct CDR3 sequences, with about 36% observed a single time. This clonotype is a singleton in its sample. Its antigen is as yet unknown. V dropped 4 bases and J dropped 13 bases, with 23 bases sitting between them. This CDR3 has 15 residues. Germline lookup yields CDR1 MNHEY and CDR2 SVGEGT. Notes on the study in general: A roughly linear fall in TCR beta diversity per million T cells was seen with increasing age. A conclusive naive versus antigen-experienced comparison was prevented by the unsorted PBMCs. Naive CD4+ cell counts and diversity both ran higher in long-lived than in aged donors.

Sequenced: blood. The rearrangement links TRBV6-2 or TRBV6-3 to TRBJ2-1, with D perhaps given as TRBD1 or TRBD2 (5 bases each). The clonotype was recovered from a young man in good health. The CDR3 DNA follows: TGTGCCAGCAGTTCTTGGGACCATGACGCAGAGACCCAGTTCTTC. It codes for CASSSWDHDAETQFF.